The subject of this entry is one T cell receptor (beta chain). MiXCR was run by TCRdb on the 5' RACE reads, yielding one entry per CDR3 protein. In the table there are 470,000 or so distinct CDR3 sequences, around 18% of which are singletons. These data are taken from a study of T-cell memory formation after mild COVID-19. V was clipped by 5 bases and J by 6 bases, with 16 bases between them. The CDR3 runs to 14 residues. Germline CDR1 MNHEY, CDR2 SVGAGI. This clonotype was obtained from an adult woman who had mild COVID-19 (a few samples of this study predate the infection). Cell type and time point are not known. This sequence joins TRBV6-5 and TRBJ1-1; D gene uncertain. Sequencing input: PBMCs or a T cell subset sorted from them (not recorded which). CDR3 protein: CASSLNGGVSEAFF. The CDR3 DNA follows: TGTGCCAGCAGTCTAAATGGTGGGGTATCTGAAGCTTTCTTT.